A single sample gave rise to the 4 T cell receptor beta chains below, sequenced in a study of T cell clonotyping in hematopoietic cell transplantation. The assay was immunoSEQ multiplex PCR, and TCRdb's table has in-frame clones only and misses some. The repertoire holds over 10,000 clones, with around 90% as singletons. Source material: peripheral blood mononuclear cells. These receptors were taken from a man aged 25-45 years in good health. Some clones in this sample may be carry-over from other donors' samples.

This clone occurred once. The chain combines TRBV28 with TRBJ2-7, with TRBD1 identical over 7 bases. V lost 2 bases to trimming and J lost 5 bases; unmatched junction nucleotides: 6. Germline-derived CDR1 and CDR2 are MDHEN and SYDVKM. This CDR3 is 14 amino acids long. CDR3 sequence reads: CASSLLQTGNEQYF. The DNA of the CDR3 is TGTGCCAGCAGTTTACTACAGACAGGGAACGAGCAGTACTTC.

The CDR3 protein is CASRRDMSSYNEQFF. The DNA for the CDR3 is TGTGCCAGCAGGCGGGATATGAGCTCCTACAATGAGCAGTTCTTC. The genes are TRBV4-2 and TRBJ2-1; possibly TRBD2 for D (6 bases). Germline CDR1 and CDR2: LGHNA and YNFKEQ. The CDR3 has 15 amino acids. Trimming took 6 bases from V and 0 from J, leaving 12 bases between them.

V usage is TRBV27 and J usage is TRBJ2-7; possibly TRBD1 for D (6 bases). Germline V gives CDR1 MNHEY, CDR2 SMNVEV (reference sequence). The CDR3 consists of 15 residues. With 0 bases removed from V and 7 bases from J, the gap between germline ends came to 16 bases. CDR3 protein: CASSLSRTAFGEQYF. The CDR3 nucleotides read TGTGCCAGCAGTTTATCGCGGACAGCGTTTGGGGAGCAGTACTTC.

V usage is TRBV2 and J usage is TRBJ2-7; TRBD1 matches 7 bases. Germline values: CDR1 SNHLY, CDR2 FYNNEI. The CDR3 sequence is 14 residues long. Germline trimming cut 8 bases from V and 2 bases from J; bases unmatched to any gene: 9. The CDR3 is CASGIDRVAYEQYF. Written as DNA, the CDR3 is TGTGCCAGCGGGATTGACAGGGTCGCCTACGAGCAGTACTTC.